The 27 T cell receptor beta chains below all came from one sample that was sequenced in a study of identical twins. TCRdb reprocessed the 5' RACE reads via MiXCR and lists one record per CDR3 protein. The sample records roughly 750,000 distinct CDR3 sequences, less than 25% being singletons. This sample also belongs to another study, concerning T cells expressing NK-cell markers.

The material sequenced was PBMCs. Every receptor here comes from a woman aged 18-35 years in good health.

This clonotype has at least ten counts. The V call is TRBV29-1, the J call TRBJ1-4; D ambiguous. The V gene's germline CDR1 is SQVTM and CDR2 ANQGSEA. V was shortened by 5 bases and J by 7 bases, with 11 bases between the two germline ends. This CDR3 comprises 12 residues. CDR3 sequence: CSVPFGCEKLFF. The CDR3 DNA reads as TGCAGCGTTCCATTCGGTTGTGAAAAACTGTTTTTT.

The table lists this clonotype with many counts. The V call is TRBV20-1, the J call TRBJ1-2; D gene ambiguous. The CDR3 is made up of 14 amino acids. From germline, CDR1 is DFQATT and CDR2 SNEGSKA (reference sequence). With 0 bases removed from V and 3 bases from J, the gap between germline ends came to 11 bases. The CDR3 here is CSARDRSRDYGYTF. As DNA, the CDR3 is TGCAGTGCTAGAGATAGAAGCCGCGACTATGGCTACACCTTC.

The chain has TRBV5-1 and TRBJ2-3, with 7 bases fitting TRBD2. The CDR3 consists of 17 residues. V trimming: 4 bases; J trimming: 2 bases; junction bases outside the gene matches: 13. Germline V CDR1 and CDR2: SGHRS, YFSETQ. CDR3 sequence reads: CASSLKAGTRFTDTQYF. In DNA form, the CDR3 reads TGCGCCAGCAGCCTAAAAGCGGGGACGCGATTCACAGATACGCAGTATTTT.

The V and J genes are TRBV5-5 and TRBJ1-2; no reliable D call. There are 15 residues in the CDR3. Trimming left V 1 base short and J 2 bases short, with 12 bases between. The V gene's germline CDR1 is SGHKS and CDR2 YYEKEE (reference sequence). CDR3 in DNA: TGTGCCAGCAGCTTGAGGGCAGCGGACAACTATGGCTACACCTTC. This gives the protein CASSLRAADNYGYTF.

This clonotype was counted at least ten times. This sequence joins TRBV29-1 and TRBJ2-5, with D unclear. CDR1 is SQVTM and CDR2 is ANQGSEA in the germline V gene. The CDR3 totals 13 residues. Trimming left V 3 bases short and J 1 base short, with 9 bases between. CDR3 nucleotide sequence: TGCAGCGTTGACGAGGACGGCCAAGAGACCCAGTACTTC. Residues: CSVDEDGQETQYF.

V is TRBV27 and J is TRBJ2-5; 7 positions match TRBD1. The CDR3 sequence is 14 residues long. Germline V gene data show CDR1 as MNHEY and CDR2 as SMNVEV (reference sequence). V gave up 6 bases and J gave up 7 bases; unmatched junction bases: 11. In DNA form, the CDR3 reads TGTGCCAGCAGGTATAGGACAGGACCAGGGACCCAGTACTTC. Translating it yields CASRYRTGPGTQYF.

This clonotype showed up many times. The J gene is TRBJ2-7, the V gene TRBV7-6; maybe TRBD2 (5 bases). The CDR3 is 13 residues long. Germline CDR1 and CDR2: SGHVS and FNYEAQ. V lost 5 bases, J lost 3 bases, and 11 bases lay in between. In nucleotides, the CDR3 is TGTGCCAGCAGCCCTAGCCCGAACTACGAGCAGTACTTC. It specifies CASSPSPNYEQYF.

CDR3 nucleotide sequence: TGTGCCAGCAGTTACGGGGAATATAATTCACCCCTCCACTTT. Protein: CASSYGEYNSPLHF. The rearrangement joins TRBV6-5 to TRBJ1-6; D is unclear. Germline V gives CDR1 MNHEY, CDR2 SVGAGI. V gave up 2 bases and J gave up 4 bases, with 6 bases separating them. The CDR3 length is 14 residues.

The table lists this clonotype with a few counts. The CDR3 DNA reads TGTGCCAGCGGGCGAACAGGGTTGGGCTACACCTTC. Its translation is CASGRTGLGYTF. The V and J genes are TRBV27 and TRBJ1-2; D possibly corresponds to TRBD1 (6 bases). Germline V gene lookup returns CDR1 MNHEY and CDR2 SMNVEV (reference sequence). The V and J ends lost 8 bases and 8 bases respectively, with 15 bases between them. This CDR3 comprises 12 residues.

This clonotype was counted many times. The chain joins TRBV15 to TRBJ2-7; D perhaps matches TRBD1 (6 bases). The CDR3 runs to 14 residues. CDR1 and CDR2 from the germline V gene are LNHNV and YYDKDF (reference sequence). With 0 bases removed from V and 3 bases from J, the gap between germline ends came to 9 bases. CDR3 in amino acids: CATSRDQGYYEQYF. The CDR3 DNA reads as TGTGCCACCAGCAGAGATCAGGGGTACTACGAGCAGTACTTC.

In this sample, this clonotype turned up a few times. The rearrangement links TRBV10-3 to TRBJ1-1; D perhaps matches TRBD1 (5 bases). This CDR3 has 13 residues. Germline CDR1 is ENHRY and CDR2 is SYGVKD. V lost 2 bases and J lost 5, with 9 bases in between. The CDR3 bases are TGTGCCATCAGTGAGGTTGAGGGGACTGAAGCTTTCTTT. Translated, it gives CAISEVEGTEAFF.

V usage is TRBV4-2 and J usage is TRBJ1-5, with D uncertain. This CDR3 is 13 amino acids long. V lost 0 bases and J 5 bases, leaving 5 bases between the germline ends. Germline values: CDR1 LGHNA, CDR2 YNFKEQ. This chain's CDR3 is CASSQDSDQPQHF. The CDR3 DNA reads as TGTGCCAGCAGCCAAGACAGCGATCAGCCCCAGCATTTT.

The rearrangement joins TRBV20-1 to TRBJ2-7; D gene unclear. The CDR3 spans 11 residues. Germline V gene lookup returns CDR1 DFQATT and CDR2 SNEGSKA (reference sequence). The CDR3 DNA reads TGCAGCGCTTTGGAGCTCTACGAGCAGTACTTC. This codes for CSALELYEQYF.

The V gene is TRBV19, the J gene TRBJ2-7; D gene ambiguous. The CDR3 totals 14 residues. The V and J ends lost 0 bases and 3 bases respectively, with 9 bases between them. CDR1 and CDR2 (germline): LNHDA, SQIVND (reference sequence). The CDR3 nucleotides are TGTGCCAGTAGTATAGATGGCAGACACTACGAGCAGTACTTC. This codes for CASSIDGRHYEQYF.

There are a few counts of this clonotype. The CDR3 DNA is TGTGCCAGCACACGGGGGCCCTCTGGAAACACCATATATTTT. It encodes CASTRGPSGNTIYF. This rearrangement joins TRBV12-3 or TRBV12-4 to TRBJ1-3, with D possibly matching TRBD1 (6 bases). CDR3 size: 14 residues. The ends were cut back, 7 bases at V and 0 bases at J, with 10 bases in the middle.

This clonotype was seen more than once but under ten times. The chain employs TRBV20-1 and TRBJ2-5; the match to TRBD2 covers 8 bases. CDR3 size: 12 residues. The V gene end was trimmed by 7 bases and the J gene end by 4 bases; junction bases not matched to a gene: 5. The germline CDR1 and CDR2 sequences are DFQATT and SNEGSKA (reference sequence). DNA of the CDR3: TGCAGTGGCATCGGGAGGGGAGAGACCCAGTACTTC. This gives the protein CSGIGRGETQYF.

This clonotype was seen at least ten times. J is TRBJ2-2 and V is TRBV7-9, with D unclear. Trimming shortened V by 0 bases and J by 6 bases, and 11 bases separated the two germline ends. CDR1 is SEHNR, CDR2 FQNEAQ, per germline (reference sequence). CDR3 length equals 15 residues. The CDR3 loop is CASSLANSPSGELFF. As DNA, the CDR3 is TGTGCCAGCAGCTTAGCGAATTCGCCCTCCGGGGAGCTGTTTTTT.

The chain is built from TRBV20-1 and TRBJ2-3; 11 bases agree with TRBD2. Trimming at V came to 8 bases and at J to 4 bases, leaving 5 bases not matched to a gene. Germline CDR1 DFQATT, CDR2 SNEGSKA (reference sequence). The CDR3 covers 13 residues. As DNA, the CDR3 is TGCAGTTTTAGCGGGAGGGCCGCAGATACGCAGTATTTT. It is translated as CSFSGRAADTQYF.

In the case of this clonotype: An end of the junction does not agree with germline; a read error may underlie this. V usage is TRBV9 and J usage is TRBJ2-1; D possibly uses TRBD1 or TRBD2 (6 bases each). Germline V CDR1 and CDR2: SGDLS, YYNGEE. The CDR3 loop spans 15 amino acids. The CDR3 DNA reads TGTGCCAGCAGCGTAGGGGGGGCGGTCTACAATGAGCAGTTGTTC. Protein product: CASSVGGAVYNEQLF.

The CDR3 reads CSAREQGRTGELFF. CDR3 DNA sequence: TGCAGTGCTAGAGAACAGGGGCGCACCGGGGAGCTGTTTTTT. The genes are TRBV20-1 and TRBJ2-2; 7 bases agree with TRBD1. The germline V gene has CDR1 DFQATT and CDR2 SNEGSKA (reference sequence). V dropped 0 bases and J dropped 4; count of bases not matched to a gene: 2. CDR3 length: 14 amino acids.

This clonotype was counted between two and nine times. This sequence joins TRBV6-1 and TRBJ2-7; weak D call: TRBD1 (5 bases). This CDR3 is 16 amino acids long. From germline, CDR1 is MNHNS and CDR2 SASEGT. V dropped 5 bases and J dropped 1 base, with 18 bases sitting between them. This chain's CDR3 is CASSPMGLVASYEQYF. CDR3 DNA sequence: TGTGCCAGCAGTCCGATGGGGCTAGTGGCGTCCTACGAGCAGTACTTC.

The rearrangement uses TRBV10-3 and TRBJ1-2; D possibly corresponds to TRBD1 (5 bases). The CDR3 is made up of 12 amino acids. The ends were cut back, 1 base at V and 9 bases at J, with 9 bases in the middle. Germline CDR1 ENHRY, CDR2 SYGVKD. CDR3 sequence: CAISELTDRYTF. The CDR3 DNA follows: TGTGCCATCAGTGAGTTGACAGACCGCTACACCTTC.

The chain is built from TRBV12-3 or TRBV12-4 and TRBJ1-1, with D perhaps matching TRBD1 (5 bases). Trimming left V 5 bases short and J 6 bases short, with 16 bases between. The CDR3 loop spans 14 amino acids. The CDR3 nucleotides read TGTGCCAGCAGTCGCTCCAGGGACGGAGCTGAAGCTTTCTTT. It codes for CASSRSRDGAEAFF.

The V gene is TRBV12-3 or TRBV12-4, the J gene TRBJ1-1; no clear D gene. This CDR3 is built from 16 residues. Deletions cut 7 bases from V and 0 bases from J, with 18 bases between. The chain's CDR3 is CASTPSWSGMNTEAFF. The CDR3 DNA reads as TGTGCCAGCACCCCTTCGTGGTCGGGCATGAACACTGAAGCTTTCTTT.

This clonotype has just a few counts. V usage is TRBV10-3 and J usage is TRBJ2-3, with D possibly matching TRBD2 (6 bases). Trimming took 4 bases from V and 0 from J, leaving 17 bases between them. Germline V gene lookup returns CDR1 ENHRY and CDR2 SYGVKD. This CDR3 is built from 17 residues. CDR3 coding DNA: TGTGCCATCAGTGGGGAGGAGCGAGCGGCTAGCACAGATACGCAGTATTTT. Protein sequence: CAISGEERAASTDTQYF.

The chain joins TRBV6-1 to TRBJ2-7, with D possibly TRBD1 on 8 matching bases. The CDR3 extends over 16 amino acids. Trimming took off 6 bases at V and 6 bases at J, with 24 bases between the two ends. From germline, CDR1 is MNHNS and CDR2 SASEGT. The CDR3 protein is CASSMTGEGFDVEQYF. CDR3 sequence (DNA): TGTGCCAGCAGCATGACAGGGGAGGGGTTCGACGTCGAGCAGTACTTC.

This clonotype was seen more than once but under ten times. The chain carries TRBV12-3 or TRBV12-4 and TRBJ2-6; unclear D gene. Trimming removed 2 bases from V and 3 bases from J, with 5 bases in between. The CDR3 runs 14 residues. CDR3: CASSLSGGANVLTF. CDR3 bases: TGTGCCAGCAGTTTATCGGGTGGGGCCAACGTCCTGACTTTC.